The rows below give T cell receptor beta chains drawn from one sample of a study of tumor-infiltrating lymphocytes in localized non-small cell lung cancer. Clones were sequenced by immunoSEQ multiplex PCR, and TCRdb holds only the in-frame ones, with some missing. The data contain over 10,000 clones, approximately 74% of them seen just once; the ten biggest clones take up roughly 13%. Specimen: uninvolved lung tissue not adjacent to the tumor. The receptors originated from a human donor with non-small cell lung cancer. The conserved cysteine and the conserved F or W are not part of the CDR3 here. The order of the fields is J gene, clone size, V gene, CDR3 protein. Rows give clone size only sometimes, using once, few, many, or a class for an expanded clone.

J gene: TRBJ1-2
clone size: .
V gene: TRBV19
CDR3 protein: ASRPTGFYGYT

J gene: TRBJ2-5
clone size: medium-sized
V gene: TRBV30
CDR3 protein: ASGGTQY

J gene: TRBJ1-1
clone size: .
V gene: TRBV29-1
CDR3 protein: SVVPGSNTEAF

J gene: TRBJ1-3
clone size: .
V gene: TRBV15
CDR3 protein: ATMAGDGNTIY

J gene: TRBJ2-1
clone size: .
V gene: TRBV5-1
CDR3 protein: ASSHWEGKSNEQF

J gene: TRBJ1-5
clone size: .
V gene: TRBV27
CDR3 protein: ASSSLTGRVGQPQH

J gene: TRBJ2-1
clone size: .
V gene: TRBV6-6
CDR3 protein: ASSYRNDYNEQF

J gene: TRBJ1-5
clone size: once
V gene: TRBV6-5
CDR3 protein: ASSYRGNSAQH

J gene: TRBJ1-1
clone size: .
V gene: TRBV27
CDR3 protein: ASSLTGWGGTEAF

J gene: TRBJ1-5
clone size: .
V gene: TRBV5-1
CDR3 protein: ASSQAGGVQPQH

J gene: TRBJ1-5
clone size: .
V gene: TRBV19
CDR3 protein: ASSILTTGFNQPQH

J gene: TRBJ2-5
clone size: .
V gene: TRBV19
CDR3 protein: ASSNPGRGGHQETQY

J gene: TRBJ1-3
clone size: few
V gene: TRBV7-2
CDR3 protein: ASSLAGTAGNTIY

J gene: TRBJ1-5
clone size: once
V gene: TRBV28
CDR3 protein: ASSGTGGQPQH

J gene: TRBJ1-4
clone size: .
V gene: TRBV7-9
CDR3 protein: ASTIQGINEKLF

J gene: TRBJ2-3
clone size: .
V gene: TRBV4-2
CDR3 protein: ASSQEVRSDTQY

J gene: TRBJ2-2
clone size: .
V gene: TRBV5-1
CDR3 protein: ASSSGLAETPRTGELF

J gene: TRBJ1-2
clone size: .
V gene: TRBV4-1
CDR3 protein: ASSQAQGALYGYT

J gene: TRBJ2-3
clone size: .
V gene: TRBV19
CDR3 protein: ASSIGVISTGVTDTQY

J gene: TRBJ1-2
clone size: .
V gene: TRBV19
CDR3 protein: ASSIETGFGYT

J gene: TRBJ1-5
clone size: few
V gene: TRBV7-2
CDR3 protein: ASSLFSNQPQH

J gene: TRBJ2-2
clone size: once
V gene: TRBV19
CDR3 protein: ASSPRTGGTGELF

J gene: TRBJ2-2
clone size: .
V gene: TRBV5-1
CDR3 protein: ASREQGDTGELF

J gene: TRBJ2-6
clone size: .
V gene: TRBV2
CDR3 protein: ASRLDGSGANVLT

J gene: TRBJ2-1
clone size: .
V gene: TRBV13
CDR3 protein: ASSHLRGSSYNEQF

J gene: TRBJ2-5
clone size: .
V gene: TRBV9
CDR3 protein: ASSVGGADTETQY

J gene: TRBJ1-1
clone size: .
V gene: TRBV6-5
CDR3 protein: ASIAHGGTEAF

J gene: TRBJ1-1
clone size: .
V gene: TRBV29-1
CDR3 protein: SVEVRGSGQNTEAF

J gene: TRBJ2-2
clone size: .
V gene: TRBV19
CDR3 protein: ASSSSGSGRYTGELF

J gene: TRBJ1-1
clone size: .
V gene: TRBV6-5
CDR3 protein: ASRTLDRLNTEAF

J gene: TRBJ2-3
clone size: once
V gene: TRBV30
CDR3 protein: AWSRLAGGSADTQY

J gene: TRBJ1-5
clone size: .
V gene: TRBV5-8
CDR3 protein: ASSLLQGNQPQH

J gene: TRBJ1-1
clone size: .
V gene: TRBV9
CDR3 protein: ASSEQGAGTEAF

J gene: TRBJ2-2
clone size: .
V gene: TRBV7-2
CDR3 protein: ASSPGLAGPNTGELF

J gene: TRBJ1-2
clone size: .
V gene: TRBV27
CDR3 protein: ASSLSWPPVRYT

J gene: TRBJ2-5
clone size: few
V gene: TRBV29-1
CDR3 protein: SVEDLGGLGETQY

J gene: TRBJ1-3
clone size: .
V gene: TRBV5-6
CDR3 protein: ASSLGELRRSGNTIY

J gene: TRBJ2-2
clone size: .
V gene: TRBV6-1
CDR3 protein: ATEAGQDTGELF

J gene: TRBJ2-2
clone size: .
V gene: TRBV7-2
CDR3 protein: ASSLLAGDTGELF

J gene: TRBJ2-1
clone size: .
V gene: TRBV29-1
CDR3 protein: SVEDPDREAYNEQF

J gene: TRBJ2-3
clone size: .
V gene: TRBV5-1
CDR3 protein: ASSQGADTQY

J gene: TRBJ2-4
clone size: few
V gene: TRBV2
CDR3 protein: ASSDSRVLAKNIQY

J gene: TRBJ2-7
clone size: few
V gene: TRBV4-3
CDR3 protein: ASSQEGAGQGTYEQY

J gene: TRBJ1-1
clone size: .
V gene: TRBV27
CDR3 protein: ASSGVQGVLGAF

J gene: TRBJ1-5
clone size: .
V gene: TRBV9
CDR3 protein: ASGTDNYQPQH

J gene: TRBJ2-3
clone size: once
V gene: TRBV11-3
CDR3 protein: ASSLGGSSTDTQY

J gene: TRBJ2-4
clone size: .
V gene: TRBV28
CDR3 protein: ASPPGVSQAQNIQY

J gene: TRBJ2-3
clone size: .
V gene: TRBV19
CDR3 protein: ASRFTDTDTQY

J gene: TRBJ1-2
clone size: .
V gene: TRBV7-8
CDR3 protein: ASVPPGRYGYT

J gene: TRBJ2-5
clone size: few
V gene: TRBV6-1
CDR3 protein: ASSGRGQAPQETQY

J gene: TRBJ1-2
clone size: once
V gene: TRBV14
CDR3 protein: ASSPTPSPFGYT

J gene: TRBJ1-2
clone size: .
V gene: TRBV28
CDR3 protein: ASRPDRAFGGYT

J gene: TRBJ1-2
clone size: .
V gene: TRBV7-8
CDR3 protein: ASSLEVVLGYT